The 28 T cell receptor beta chains given below trace back to one sample, sequenced in a study of T cell changes during pregnancy in multiple sclerosis. The method was immunoSEQ multiplex PCR; TCRdb's version includes in-frame clones alone and lacks a portion of them. The sample shows 65,000 to 85,000 clones, about 92% of them seen only once. The sample consisted of peripheral blood, taken after pregnancy. These receptor sequences come from a female donor with multiple sclerosis, enrolled in a pregnancy study.

The rearrangement links TRBV7-2 to TRBJ2-1; 9 nucleotides agree with TRBD2. V lost 10 bases to trimming and J lost 8 bases; unmatched junction nucleotides: 12. This CDR3 contains 14 residues. The germline V gene encodes CDR1 SGHTA and CDR2 FQGNSA. The CDR3 nucleotides read TGTGCCAACAAGAGGACTAGCGTTTGGGATGAGCAGTTCTTC. It codes for CANKRTSVWDEQFF.

The V gene is TRBV5-4, the J gene TRBJ1-1; D might be TRBD1 (6 bases). This CDR3 region has 14 residues. V lost 5 bases and J lost 0, with 11 bases in between. Germline V gives CDR1 SGHNT, CDR2 YYREEE (reference sequence). This CDR3 reads CASSTTGLNTEAFF. Written as DNA, the CDR3 is TGTGCCAGCAGTACGACAGGCCTGAACACTGAAGCTTTCTTT.

The chain recombines TRBV11-2 with TRBJ2-5, with 8 positions matching TRBD2. Germline lookup yields CDR1 SGHAT and CDR2 FQNNGV. This CDR3 is 17 amino acids long. Unmatched junction bases numbered 14, after V lost 5 bases and J lost 3 bases. The CDR3, as DNA: TGTGCCAGCAGCCCGAGGACTAGCACCCAGGGAGAAGAGACCCAGTACTTC. As protein: CASSPRTSTQGEETQYF.

The chain recombines TRBV5-1 with TRBJ2-4, with D possibly being TRBD1 (5 bases). CDR3 size: 15 residues. CDR1 and CDR2 from the germline V gene are SGHRS and YFSETQ. With 4 bases removed from V and 8 bases from J, the gap between germline ends came to 19 bases. CDR3 nucleotides: TGCGCCAGCAGCGTTAGGGGTAGTCTAATAGACATTCAGTACTTC. Protein: CASSVRGSLIDIQYF.

The chain couples TRBV28 to TRBJ1-1; 7 bases map to TRBD1. The CDR3 has 13 residues. The germline V gene has CDR1 MDHEN and CDR2 SYDVKM. With 4 bases clipped from V and 11 bases from J, the junction kept 10 bases outside the gene matches. CDR3 bases: TGTGCCAGCAGTTCGACAGGGAACGGGGACGCTTTCTTT. Residues: CASSSTGNGDAFF.

This clone is a singleton in its sample. The rearrangement uses TRBV19 and TRBJ2-7, with 10 bases aligning to TRBD1. The CDR3 runs 13 residues. Germline loops: CDR1 LNHDA, CDR2 SQIVND (reference sequence). V lost 8 bases, J lost 2 bases, and 3 bases stayed unmatched. The CDR3 coding sequence is TGTGCCAGTGCCGGACAGGGGGCCTACGAGCAGTACTTC. It codes for CASAGQGAYEQYF.

This chain links TRBV9 with TRBJ2-3, with D unclear. The germline V gene has CDR1 SGDLS and CDR2 YYNGEE. The V end was cut by 0 bases, the J end by 0 bases, with 8 bases between. This CDR3 is built from 15 residues. CDR3 in DNA: TGTGCCAGCAGCGTAGCTCCCGGGAGCACAGATACGCAGTATTTT. This translates into CASSVAPGSTDTQYF.

The genes are TRBV30 and TRBJ1-6, with 8 bases fitting TRBD1. Germline assignment: CDR1 GTSNPN and CDR2 SVGIG (reference sequence). This CDR3 comprises 17 residues. The V segment lost 3 bases and the J segment 0 bases; nucleotides outside the gene matches: 7. CDR3 bases: TGTGCCTGGAGACGGGACAGGACGAGCTCCTATAATTCACCCCTCCACTTT. It codes for CAWRRDRTSSYNSPLHF.

This chain uses TRBV27 with TRBJ2-1, with a weak D call TRBD1 (6 bases). The CDR3 is 16 amino acids. CDR1 MNHEY and CDR2 SMNVEV come from the germline V gene (reference sequence). Trimming removed 0 bases at V and 7 bases at J, with 16 bases between. This CDR3 is CASSLSPGQAPNEQFF. CDR3 nucleotide sequence: TGTGCCAGCAGTTTATCCCCGGGACAAGCCCCAAATGAGCAGTTCTTC.

The V call is TRBV28, the J call TRBJ1-2; D is undetermined. The CDR3 length is 12 residues. The V gene lost 2 bases and the J gene lost 4 bases, with 5 bases spanning the gap. Germline loops: CDR1 MDHEN, CDR2 SYDVKM. The CDR3 DNA sequence: TGTGCCAGCAGTTTACCCAGCTATGGCTACACCTTC. Protein sequence: CASSLPSYGYTF.

The chain joins TRBV11-2 to TRBJ2-7; TRBD1 aligns across 9 bases. The germline gives CDR1 SGHAT, CDR2 FQNNGV. V shed 3 bases, J shed 7 bases, and the junction held 10 bases outside the gene matches. This CDR3 spans 15 amino acids. CDR3: CASSFLGQGVLEQYF. DNA of the CDR3: TGTGCCAGCAGCTTTCTGGGACAGGGAGTGCTGGAGCAGTACTTC.

This chain's CDR3 is CASLTLNYGYTF. DNA for the CDR3: TGTGCCAGCCTAACTCTAAACTATGGCTACACCTTC. V and J are TRBV28 and TRBJ1-2, with D uncertain. Germline V gene data show CDR1 as MDHEN and CDR2 as SYDVKM. The V gene lost 8 bases and the J gene lost 2 bases, with 9 bases spanning the gap. The CDR3 consists of 12 residues.

The chain has TRBV6-1 and TRBJ1-5, with TRBD1 as a possible D gene (5 bases). Germline lookup yields CDR1 MNHNS and CDR2 SASEGT. CDR3 length equals 14 residues. Trimming took off 8 bases at V and 5 bases at J, with 16 bases between the two ends. The CDR3 spells CASWASQGDQPQHF. CDR3 nucleotides: TGTGCCAGCTGGGCCAGTCAGGGCGATCAGCCCCAGCATTTT.

The chain couples TRBV4-1 to TRBJ1-5, with 7 bases that match TRBD1. The junction had 6 bases not matched to a gene; V was cut back by 1 base and J by 6 bases. Germline V lookup: CDR1 MGHRA, CDR2 YSYEKL. The CDR3 totals 15 residues. The CDR3 DNA reads as TGCGCCAGCAGCCAAGTTGCAGGGGGAGGTCAGCCCCAGCATTTT. Its protein is CASSQVAGGGQPQHF.

The chain joins TRBV29-1 to TRBJ1-1; D call uncertain. This CDR3 contains 11 residues. CDR1 is SQVTM and CDR2 is ANQGSEA in the germline V gene. The CDR3 region has the DNA TGCAGTGGTCTGGCGGGCACTGAAGCTTTCTTT. Its protein product is CSGLAGTEAFF.

This chain connects TRBV5-1 to TRBJ2-1, with 7 bases fitting TRBD1. Trimming cost V 4 bases and J 6 bases; bases outside gene matches: 7. The CDR3 loop spans 14 amino acids. CDR1 is SGHRS, CDR2 YFSETQ, per germline. This CDR3 reads CASSVGQLSNEQFF. The CDR3 coding sequence is TGCGCCAGCAGCGTGGGACAGTTGAGCAATGAGCAGTTCTTC.

V is TRBV27 and J is TRBJ2-2; D not resolved. This CDR3 is built from 14 residues. Germline lookup yields CDR1 MNHEY and CDR2 SMNVEV (reference sequence). V gave up 7 bases and J gave up 1 base, with 10 bases separating them. The CDR3 spells CASTLVWNTGELFF. DNA for the CDR3: TGTGCCAGCACACTGGTTTGGAACACCGGGGAGCTGTTTTTT.

The genes are TRBV7-3 and TRBJ2-7, with a tentative D call TRBD2 (6 bases). This CDR3 comprises 15 residues. Deletions cut 1 base from V and 4 bases from J, with 14 bases between. Germline-derived CDR1 and CDR2 are SGHTA and FQGTGA. CDR3: CASSLRGGGAYEQYF. CDR3 in DNA: TGTGCCAGCAGCTTAAGGGGAGGAGGAGCGTACGAGCAGTACTTC.

The sample holds one count of this clone. This chain connects TRBV7-3 to TRBJ2-2, with unresolved D. V was pared by 5 bases and J by 5 bases, with 12 bases between. This CDR3 contains 14 residues. Per germline, CDR1 SGHTA and CDR2 FQGTGA. In DNA form, the CDR3 reads TGTGCCAGCAGCCTTCTGGAAGCGACCGGGGAGCTGTTTTTT. Residues: CASSLLEATGELFF.

This chain joins TRBV7-2 and TRBJ2-7; D might be TRBD2 (6 bases). In germline, CDR1 is SGHTA, CDR2 FQGNSA. The CDR3 has 14 amino acids. Trimming removed 7 bases from V and 2 bases from J, with 15 bases in between. The CDR3 DNA reads as TGTGCCAGCAACCCCCGAACGGGGGCCTACGAGCAGTACTTC. Its protein product is CASNPRTGAYEQYF.

The chain has TRBV4-1 and TRBJ2-7; TRBD2 is a possible D gene (6 bases). Germline CDR1 is MGHRA and CDR2 is YSYEKL. The CDR3 is made up of 16 amino acids. Between the trimmed V and J ends, which lost 0 bases and 2 bases, there was a span of 14 bases. The CDR3 sequence: CASSQERARTTYEQYF. DNA for the CDR3: TGCGCCAGCAGCCAAGAGCGGGCACGGACTACCTACGAGCAGTACTTC.

This chain's CDR3 is CASSILAGVSSEQYF. CDR3 in DNA: TGTGCCAGCAGTATCTTGGCGGGAGTCTCGTCCGAGCAGTACTTC. The chain joins TRBV2 to TRBJ2-7, with 7 bases matching TRBD2. Germline V lookup: CDR1 SNHLY, CDR2 FYNNEI. The CDR3 sequence is 15 residues long. After removal of 5 bases from V and 6 bases from J, the junction contained 13 bases not matched to a gene.

The chain links TRBV4-3 to TRBJ2-2; 8 bases align to TRBD2. CDR3 length: 16 amino acids. V dropped 0 bases and J dropped 1; count of bases not matched to a gene: 1. Germline CDR1 and CDR2: LGHNA and YSLEER. As DNA, the CDR3 is TGCGCCAGCAGCCAAGAACTAGCGGAGAACACCGGGGAGCTGTTTTTT. Amino acid sequence: CASSQELAENTGELFF.

This clone is a singleton in its sample. The chain uses TRBV30 and TRBJ1-3; perhaps TRBD1 as D (6 bases). V was trimmed by 0 bases and J by 4 bases, leaving 13 bases between them. This CDR3 region has 15 residues. Germline values: CDR1 GTSNPN, CDR2 SVGIG (reference sequence). The CDR3: CAWSVRGAGGNTIYF. In DNA, the CDR3 is TGTGCCTGGAGTGTACGGGGGGCAGGGGGAAACACCATATATTTT.

This sequence joins TRBV15 and TRBJ1-1, with D hard to call. CDR1 is LNHNV and CDR2 is YYDKDF in the germline V gene (reference sequence). The CDR3 totals 13 residues. Trimming removed 0 bases from V and 2 bases from J, with 4 bases in between. In DNA form, the CDR3 reads TGTGCCACCAGCAGAGACGTCAACACTGAAGCTTTCTTT. It translates to CATSRDVNTEAFF.

This clone was counted between two and nine times. This rearrangement joins TRBV4-1 to TRBJ1-2; 7 bases agree with TRBD1. V was pared by 2 bases and J by 3 bases, with 12 bases of the junction left unmatched. The CDR3 has 17 residues. Germline CDR1 reads MGHRA; CDR2 reads YSYEKL. CDR3 residues: CASSQPTTGLTYYGYTF. CDR3 nucleotides: TGCGCCAGCAGCCAACCTACGACAGGGCTTACCTACTATGGCTACACCTTC.

The chain has TRBV28 and TRBJ2-7; 7 bases match TRBD1. This CDR3 has 14 residues. Germline lookup yields CDR1 MDHEN and CDR2 SYDVKM. V gave up 2 bases and J gave up 1 base; unmatched junction bases: 2. The CDR3 sequence is CASSLRQGSYEQYF. The CDR3, as DNA: TGTGCCAGCAGTTTAAGACAGGGATCCTACGAGCAGTACTTC.

The rearrangement uses TRBV10-2 and TRBJ1-1; D is perhaps TRBD1 (5 bases). This CDR3 is 12 amino acids long. Per germline, CDR1 WSHSY and CDR2 SAAADI. V shed 4 bases and J shed 6 bases, with 9 bases lying between them. The CDR3: CASSAGEAEAFF. CDR3 bases: TGCGCCAGCAGTGCGGGGGAGGCTGAAGCTTTCTTT.